This T cell receptor beta chain was observed in a study of metastatic and nonmetastatic thyroid tumors. TCRdb re-called the PCR reads through MiXCR. The sample contains 7,800 or so clones, under 20% of which appear only once. This clone rates as medium-sized (0.01 to 0.1%). There were no patients who had received any treatment before thyroid surgery. This CDR3 is 13 amino acids long. Germline CDR1 reads SGHTA; CDR2 reads FQGNSA. Trimming stripped 1 base from V and 8 bases from J, with 11 bases between. The TCR sequence derives from a female donor with papillary thyroid cancer or a benign thyroid nodule (not recorded which). Some clones in this sample may be carry-over from other donors' samples. The sequenced material came from adjacent normal tissue. This chain connects TRBV7-2 to TRBJ1-1; D perhaps matches TRBD1 (6 bases). The CDR3 protein is CASSLVQGREAFF. The CDR3 coding sequence is TGTGCCAGCAGCTTAGTACAGGGCAGGGAAGCTTTCTTT.